This is a list of T cell receptor beta chains from one sample in a study of shared clonotypes between healthy human individuals. The repertoire was sequenced with immunoSEQ multiplex PCR; TCRdb's copy has only in-frame clones and lacks some. The table records about 2.3 million clones, over 90% of them present only once. Material for sequencing was naive CD4+ T cells from PBMCs. The source of these receptors is a man aged 18 to 30 in good health. Some clones in this sample may be carry-over from other donors' samples. Each CDR3 is given with its conserved first and last residue. D genes are given only for firm matches. The size of a clone is reported for some rows only, either as once, few or many, or as a class for expanded clones.

CDR3,DNA,J,size,D,V
CASSLDAWDSYEQYF,TGTGCCAGCAGCTTAGACGCCTGGGACTCCTACGAGCAGTACTTC,TRBJ2-7,.,.,TRBV7-2
CASGFVFGSSGELFF,TGTGCTAGTGGTTTCGTATTCGGGAGCTCCGGGGAGCTGTTTTTT,TRBJ2-2,.,.,TRBV12-5
CASSPRQGYDTGELFF,TGTGCCAGCTCACCGCGGCAGGGGTACGACACCGGGGAGCTGTTTTTT,TRBJ2-2,once,.,TRBV18
CAISGSGGYNEQFF,TGTGCCATCAGTGGGAGCGGGGGCTACAATGAGCAGTTCTTC,TRBJ2-1,once,TRBD2,TRBV10-3
CASSPRRTGAGMNTEAFF,TGTGCCAGCTCACCACGGAGGACAGGGGCGGGGATGAACACTGAAGCTTTCTTT,TRBJ1-1,once,TRBD1,TRBV18
CATVSHQGSTEAFF,TGTGCCACGGTATCTCACCAGGGGTCCACTGAAGCTTTCTTT,TRBJ1-1,.,.,TRBV6-5
CASSPGTSGGTDTQYF,TGCGCCAGCAGCCCCGGGACTAGCGGGGGAACAGATACGCAGTATTTT,TRBJ2-3,.,TRBD2,TRBV5-1
CASSSLRDSLSGGANVLTF,TGTGCCAGCAGTTCTCTTCGGGACAGCCTAAGCGGGGGGGCCAACGTCCTGACTTTC,TRBJ2-6,.,.,TRBV5-6
CASSEQLAEQYF,TGTGCCAGCAGTGAACAGCTGGCGGAGCAGTACTTC,TRBJ2-7,.,.,TRBV2
CASIRAGNTEAFF,TGTGCCAGCATCCGGGCTGGGAACACTGAAGCTTTCTTT,TRBJ1-1,.,.,TRBV25-1
CASSLWQAAYEQYF,TGTGCCAGCAGTTTATGGCAGGCCGCCTACGAGCAGTACTTC,TRBJ2-7,.,.,TRBV28
CASSRNRGTNEKLFF,TGTGCCAGCAGCCGCAACAGGGGCACTAATGAAAAACTGTTTTTT,TRBJ1-4,.,TRBD1,TRBV4-2
CASSGDRDRGYTF,TGTGCCAGCAGTGGGGACCGAGATAGGGGCTACACCTTC,TRBJ1-2,few,.,TRBV2
CASSPWDRGSTDTQYF,TGTGCCAGCAGCCCTTGGGACAGAGGTAGCACAGATACGCAGTATTTT,TRBJ2-3,.,TRBD1,TRBV7-9
CASSRAGSSYEQYF,TGTGCCAGTAGCCGCGCTGGGAGCTCCTACGAGCAGTACTTC,TRBJ2-7,.,.,TRBV19
CASSLAGRVDTEAFF,TGTGCCAGCAGCTTGGCCGGGAGAGTCGACACTGAAGCTTTCTTT,TRBJ1-1,.,.,TRBV5-4
CASSTSGRAKNIQYF,TGTGCCAGCAGTACTAGCGGGAGAGCCAAAAACATTCAGTACTTC,TRBJ2-4,.,TRBD2,TRBV6-5
CASSAYPPPTSGTAGELFF,TGTGCCAGCAGCGCGTATCCCCCCCCAACTAGCGGGACGGCCGGGGAGCTGTTTTTT,TRBJ2-2,.,TRBD2,TRBV9
CASTNGPGAEATQYF,TGTGCCAGCACTAACGGGCCCGGGGCGGAGGCGACCCAGTACTTC,TRBJ2-5,.,.,TRBV18
CASSFLYYEQYF,TGTGCCAGCAGCTTTTTGTACTACGAGCAGTACTTC,TRBJ2-7,.,.,TRBV7-9
CASSIPPPGNQPQHF,TGTGCCAGTAGTATCCCACCCCCCGGCAATCAGCCCCAGCATTTT,TRBJ1-5,.,.,TRBV19
CASSPEVLGQGSREQYF,TGCGCCAGCAGCCCCGAGGTCCTGGGACAGGGGTCACGGGAGCAGTACTTC,TRBJ2-7,.,TRBD1,TRBV5-1
CASSQDRGFNEQFF,TGTGCCAGCAGCCAAGATAGGGGGTTTAATGAGCAGTTCTTC,TRBJ2-1,.,.,TRBV4-2
CASSPGQGVTEAFF,TGTGCCAGCTCACCGGGACAGGGGGTTACTGAAGCTTTCTTT,TRBJ1-1,.,TRBD1,TRBV18
CASSASSGPDNEQFF,TGTGCCAGCAGCGCATCTAGCGGCCCCGACAATGAGCAGTTCTTC,TRBJ2-1,.,TRBD2,TRBV7-9
CASSLRAGTGLTGELFF,TGTGCCAGCAGCTTAAGGGCCGGGACAGGGCTTACCGGGGAGCTGTTTTTT,TRBJ2-2,.,TRBD1,TRBV11-2
CASSTPGLAGGRGETQYF,TGTGCCAGCAGTACCCCGGGACTAGCGGGAGGAAGGGGAGAGACCCAGTACTTC,TRBJ2-5,.,TRBD2,TRBV27
CASSDRLPIPGGYEQYF,TGTGCCAGCAGTGACCGATTGCCTATTCCGGGGGGGTACGAGCAGTACTTC,TRBJ2-7,.,TRBD2,TRBV6-1
CASSPQSPMNTEAFF,TGTGCCAGCTCACCCCAATCCCCAATGAACACTGAAGCTTTCTTT,TRBJ1-1,.,.,TRBV18
CASSLTPGVLLHEQYF,TGTGCCAGCTCACTGACTCCAGGGGTTCTCCTCCACGAGCAGTACTTC,TRBJ2-7,.,.,TRBV18
CASSSYWARGVPYQPQHF,TGTGCCAGCAGTTCTTATTGGGCCCGGGGGGTACCGTATCAGCCCCAGCATTTT,TRBJ1-5,.,.,TRBV28
CASSGQGKNGYTF,TGTGCCAGCAGTGGACAGGGTAAGAATGGCTACACCTTC,TRBJ1-2,.,TRBD1,TRBV2
CASSQDWNGYTF,TGTGCCAGCAGCCAAGACTGGAATGGCTACACCTTC,TRBJ1-2,.,.,TRBV4-2
CSVEGLAAYEQYF,TGCAGCGTAGAAGGACTAGCGGCATACGAGCAGTACTTC,TRBJ2-7,.,TRBD2,TRBV29-1
CASLPEVLGDNEQFF,TGTGCCAGTCTCCCCGAGGTATTGGGGGACAATGAGCAGTTCTTC,TRBJ2-1,.,.,TRBV6-9
CAIREEEVRTEAFF,TGTGCCATCAGGGAAGAAGAGGTACGCACTGAAGCTTTCTTT,TRBJ1-1,.,.,TRBV10-3
CASTPGQVSSGNTIYF,TGTGCCAGCACCCCGGGACAGGTGTCCTCTGGAAACACCATATATTTT,TRBJ1-3,.,TRBD1,TRBV7-9
CASSKGQNTEAFF,TGTGCCAGCAGCAAAGGACAGAACACTGAAGCTTTCTTT,TRBJ1-1,once,.,TRBV11-3
CASSGQSANTGELFF,TGTGCCAGCAGCGGTCAAAGCGCCAACACCGGGGAGCTGTTTTTT,TRBJ2-2,.,.,TRBV7-9
CATSSRGNQPQHF,TGTGCCACCAGCTCCCGTGGCAATCAGCCCCAGCATTTT,TRBJ1-5,.,.,TRBV15
CASSFDAGVEDTQYF,TGCGCCAGCAGCTTTGACGCGGGAGTTGAAGATACGCAGTATTTT,TRBJ2-3,.,TRBD2,TRBV5-1
CASSQDGDFYNEQFF,TGCGCCAGCAGCCAAGACGGCGATTTCTACAATGAGCAGTTCTTC,TRBJ2-1,.,.,TRBV4-1